The 14 T cell receptor beta chains below all came from one sample that was sequenced in a study of T cell clonality in common variable immunodeficiency. Study-wide results and limits: Common variable immunodeficiency TCR beta sequences reportedly had fewer deletions and N-nucleotide insertions.

Using immunoSEQ multiplex PCR, the repertoire was profiled, and TCRdb retains in-frame clones only, with some absent. This set yields about 23,000 clones and no singletons; the top ten hold roughly 9.6%. These receptors are not linked to any known antigen. Sequenced material: peripheral blood mononuclear cells. The receptors derive from a human donor with common variable immunodeficiency.

This clone was counted a few times. The CDR3 is cut off 3 residues early in the read; its end comes from the germline J gene. The chain uses TRBV19 and TRBJ1-1, with TRBD1 as a possible D gene (5 bases). V was trimmed by 3 bases and J by 4 bases, leaving 24 bases between them. Germline V gene lookup returns CDR1 LNHDA and CDR2 SQIVND (reference sequence). The CDR3 sequence is 18 residues long. The covered CDR3 bases are TGTGCCAGTAGTATGGGCGGTAGGCAATCAGGGAGGTTCACTGAA. Its protein product is CASSMGGRQSGRFTE. The full CDR3 reads CASSMGGRQSGRFTEAFF.

This clone was seen repeatedly, ten times or more. The missing CDR3 end, 3 residues past where the read stops, is filled in from the germline J gene. The V call is TRBV18, the J call TRBJ1-1; 10 bases align to TRBD1. The CDR3 spans 13 residues. CDR1 is KGHSH, CDR2 LQKENI, per germline. CDR3 in amino acids: CASSPLGTGAAFF. The CDR3 bases that were read are TGTGCCAGCTCACCCCTTGGGACAGGGGCC.

In its sample, this clone was seen a few times. From the germline J gene comes the end of the CDR3, since the read stops 3 residues before it. The J gene is TRBJ2-2, the V gene TRBV7-9; tentatively, D is TRBD1 (5 bases). Germline V gene lookup returns CDR1 SEHNR and CDR2 FQNEAQ (reference sequence). V was clipped by 5 bases and J by 7 bases, with 17 bases between them. The CDR3 length is 15 residues. The part of the CDR3 DNA that was read is TGTGCCAGCAGCCCGCGACCCAGGGTTAACGGGGAG. Residues: CASSPRPRVNGE. The CDR3 as a whole reads CASSPRPRVNGELFF.

This clone appeared many times. The DNA ends 3 residues before the CDR3 does, and the rest of the CDR3 is filled in from the germline J gene. The genes are TRBV18 and TRBJ2-2; D remains unclear. The V end was cut by 1 base, the J end by 6 bases, with 6 bases between. The germline gives CDR1 KGHSH, CDR2 LQKENI. The CDR3 length is 13 residues. CDR3 region: CASSPQRAGELFF. Incomplete CDR3 DNA: TGTGCCAGCTCACCACAGCGCGCCGGGGAG.

This clone is medium-sized (0.01 to 0.1%) within its sample. The read is 3 residues too short to cover the CDR3 end, so that end is filled in from the germline J gene. This chain joins TRBV29-1 and TRBJ2-5; TRBD2 agrees at 7 bases. The germline CDR1 and CDR2 sequences are SQVTM and ANQGSEA. The CDR3 consists of 12 residues. J gave up 5 bases and V 7 bases, and 7 bases lay outside the gene matches. This CDR3 is CSARGEVETQYF. Incomplete CDR3 DNA: TGCAGCGCCCGGGGGGAGGTCGAGACC.

In its sample, this clone was seen many times. The observed sequence ends 3 residues before the CDR3 terminus, with the missing tail filled in from the germline J gene. The chain combines TRBV7-2 with TRBJ1-1; D is ambiguous. The length of the CDR3 is 15 residues. V dropped 0 bases and J dropped 1 base, with 9 bases sitting between them. Per the germline V gene, CDR1 is SGHTA and CDR2 is FQGNSA. Partial CDR3 DNA: TGTGCCAGCAGCTTAGCGGGCAGCAAGAACACTGAA. Its translation is CASSLAGSKNTE. The whole CDR3 protein is CASSLAGSKNTEAFF.

This clone was observed at least ten times. The read terminates 3 residues ahead of where the CDR3 ends, so the germline J gene completes it. This chain joins TRBV5-1 and TRBJ2-7; TRBD2 matches 9 bases. The trim removed 4 bases at V and 0 bases at J, leaving 2 bases unmatched. CDR3 length equals 14 residues. Germline-derived CDR1 and CDR2 are SGHRS and YFSETQ. The CDR3 here is CASSAAGGSYEQYF. CDR3 DNA, as far as it was read: TGCGCCAGCAGCGCAGCGGGAGGCTCCTACGAG.

Of note for this clone: The read ends 3 residues before the CDR3 terminus; that terminus is restored from the germline J gene. The chain uses TRBV2 and TRBJ1-1; D is uncertain. CDR3 size: 13 residues. Deletions cut 3 bases from V and 5 bases from J, with 10 bases between. CDR1 and CDR2 (germline): SNHLY, FYNNEI. CDR3 bases read: TGTGCCAGCAGTGAGGAGGTGCGGACTGAA. Protein product: CASSEEVRTE. The complete CDR3 protein is CASSEEVRTEAFF.

In regard to this clone: The CDR3 goes on 3 residues after the read ends, and that part is filled in from the germline J gene. The chain joins TRBV18 to TRBJ1-1, with D uncertain. V was trimmed by 2 bases and J by 0 bases, leaving 13 bases between them. Germline V gives CDR1 KGHSH, CDR2 LQKENI. The CDR3 totals 16 residues. The CDR3 reads CASSPAQSSMNTEAFF. The part of the CDR3 DNA that was read is TGTGCCAGCTCACCAGCCCAGAGTTCCATGAACACTGAA.

Many counts were recorded for this clone. The read halts 3 residues ahead of the CDR3 end, with the missing end drawn from the germline J gene. V is TRBV19 and J is TRBJ2-1; TRBD2 aligns across 13 bases. V was clipped by 5 bases and J by 8 bases; unmatched bases: 6. CDR3 length: 15 amino acids. Germline V gene sequence: CDR1 LNHDA, CDR2 SQIVND (reference sequence). The sequenced CDR3 bases are TGTGCCAGTAGTCGACTAGCGGGGGGCCTCGATGAG. This codes for CASSRLAGGLDE. The entire CDR3 reads CASSRLAGGLDEQFF.

This clone was seen more than once but under ten times. The observed sequence ends 3 residues before the CDR3 terminus, with the missing tail filled in from the germline J gene. The rearrangement links TRBV7-8 to TRBJ1-5, with 10 bases matching TRBD1. CDR3 length: 16 residues. V lost 5 bases and J lost 3; bases outside the gene matches: 7. CDR1 is SGHVS, CDR2 FQNEAQ, per germline. This chain's CDR3 is CASSQGQGESNQPQHF. CDR3 DNA, as far as it was read: TGTGCCAGCAGCCAAGGACAGGGGGAGTCCAATCAGCCC.

About this clone itself: The CDR3 goes on 3 residues after the read ends, and that part is filled in from the germline J gene. This chain links TRBV7-8 with TRBJ1-2, with D maybe TRBD1 (5 bases). CDR1 SGHVS and CDR2 FQNEAQ come from the germline V gene. The length of the CDR3 is 15 residues. Deletions cut 4 bases from V and 4 bases from J, with 16 bases between. The covered CDR3 bases are TGTGCCAGCAGCTCCGGGGGACGGATCCCCTATGGC. It specifies CASSSGGRIPYG. The whole CDR3 sequence reads CASSSGGRIPYGYTF.

This clone was counted a few times. The read terminates 3 residues before the CDR3 end, so the remaining end is supplied by the germline J gene. V usage is TRBV29-1 and J usage is TRBJ2-7, with 7 bases identical to TRBD1. The V segment lost 4 bases and the J segment 3 bases; nucleotides outside the gene matches: 6. Germline V gene lookup returns CDR1 SQVTM and CDR2 ANQGSEA. This CDR3 region has 13 residues. The DNA read from the CDR3 is TGCAGCGTTGCAAAGGGACAGAACTACGAG. Its protein product is CSVAKGQNYE. The entire CDR3 protein is CSVAKGQNYEQYF.

This clone was counted only a few times. CDR3 in amino acids: CASMAAPGAQGGSYNEQFF. CDR3 bases read: TGTGCCAGCATGGCGGCCCCCGGGGCACAGGGCGGGTCCTACAATGAG. This rearrangement joins TRBV2 to TRBJ2-1; D may be TRBD1 (6 bases). The read halts 3 residues ahead of the CDR3 end, with the missing end drawn from the germline J gene. V lost 7 bases, J lost 1 base, and 26 bases lay in between. Per germline, CDR1 SNHLY and CDR2 FYNNEI. The CDR3 length is 19 residues.